This T cell receptor beta chain was profiled in a study of molecular identifiers for immune sequencing clone quantification. Study-wide background: Four of five splits of RNA from 20,000 or 100,000 naive CD8 cells were sequenced in replicates. General study points: For effector cells, clones above 20 RNA copies held over 98% of molecules; for naive cells, under 1%. Among 850,000 to 1,000,000 naive cells, spiked Jurkat TCR RNA from a single cell was reportedly detectable.

This clonotype showed up many times. Its matching antigen is unknown. Via MiXCR, TCRdb re-called the PCR reads, giving one row per CDR3 protein. The sample shows about 500,000 distinct CDR3 sequences, around 21% of them seen only once. From germline, CDR1 is PRHDT and CDR2 FYEKMQ (reference sequence). V trimming: 6 bases; J trimming: 6 bases; junction bases outside the gene matches: 7. The CDR3 consists of 15 residues. The rearrangement links TRBV13 to TRBJ2-3, with 12 bases matching TRBD2. The sequenced sample consisted of naive CD8+ T cells from blood, with Jurkat cell RNA spiked in. The subset denotes: FACS-sorted CD8+CD4-CCR7+CD45RA+ naive T cells. This clonotype was obtained from a human donor in good health. Some libraries in this study had Jurkat cell RNA spiked in. The CDR3 DNA reads TGTGCCAGCAGTCGAGGACTAGCGGGACCGGATACGCAGTATTTT. Translated, it gives CASSRGLAGPDTQYF.